These 15 T cell receptor beta chains originate from one sample sequenced in a study of beta chain features in type 1 diabetes. Findings and limits, study-wide: A moderate, significant TCRB CDR3 shortening appeared in type 1 diabetes across four CD4+ subsets.

Their cognate antigens are unknown. The isolated RNA, all of it, was reverse transcribed, so expressed TCRB transcripts were what got sequenced. Using immunoSEQ multiplex PCR, the repertoire was profiled, and TCRdb retains in-frame clones only, with some absent. The sample has about 160,000 clones, around 8% seen once. Source material: central memory CD4+ T cells from blood. Receptor source: a woman aged 40 to 49 with type 1 diabetes.

This clone was picked up many times. The chain links TRBV28 to TRBJ2-3, with 9 bases aligning to TRBD2. The CDR3 totals 13 residues. V dropped 6 bases and J dropped 3; count of bases not matched to a gene: 1. Germline V gene sequence: CDR1 MDHEN, CDR2 SYDVKM. The CDR3 sequence: CASRRGGTDTQYF. The CDR3 coding sequence is TGTGCCAGCAGGCGGGGGGGAACAGATACGCAGTATTTT.

This clone came up a few times. J is TRBJ2-7 and V is TRBV27; possible D gene TRBD1, 6 bases. Germline CDR1 and CDR2: MNHEY and SMNVEV (reference sequence). V was clipped by 6 bases and J by 1 base, with 13 bases between them. The CDR3 is 14 amino acids. The CDR3: CASSRDGQSYEQYF. As DNA, the CDR3 is TGTGCCAGCAGCCGGGACGGACAGTCCTACGAGCAGTACTTC.

This clone was found a few times. The rearrangement uses TRBV4-1 and TRBJ2-5, with D unclear. The CDR3 spans 15 residues. Germline CDR1 MGHRA, CDR2 YSYEKL. Trimming shortened V by 1 base and J by 2 bases, and 11 bases separated the two germline ends. The chain's CDR3 is CASSQVATLQETQYF. The CDR3 DNA reads TGCGCCAGCAGCCAAGTGGCCACACTACAAGAGACCCAGTACTTC.

The rearrangement joins TRBV28 to TRBJ1-2; 9 bases agree with TRBD1. The CDR3 runs to 13 residues. J lost 10 bases, V lost 7 bases, and 10 bases had no gene match. Germline values: CDR1 MDHEN, CDR2 SYDVKM. CDR3 sequence (DNA): TGTGCCAGCATTTCAGGACAGGGGAGGATCTACACCTTC. Residues: CASISGQGRIYTF.

This clone was observed a handful of times. The V and J genes are TRBV19 and TRBJ1-1; a weak D match, TRBD1 (5 bases). The length of the CDR3 is 14 residues. In germline, CDR1 is LNHDA, CDR2 SQIVND (reference sequence). Trimming removed 3 bases from V and 1 base from J, with 9 bases in between. CDR3 amino acids: CASSIGQGNTEAFF. As DNA, the CDR3 is TGTGCCAGTAGTATCGGTCAGGGGAACACTGAAGCTTTCTTT.

J is TRBJ1-1 and V is TRBV7-3; possibly TRBD1 for D (5 bases). V was clipped by 4 bases and J by 1 base, with 13 bases between them. The CDR3 covers 15 residues. Germline V lookup: CDR1 SGHTA, CDR2 FQGTGA. CDR3 nucleotide sequence: TGTGCCAGCAGCTCGTACCAGGGCCCGAACACTGAAGCTTTCTTT. It translates to CASSSYQGPNTEAFF. Full variable domain (remainder filled in from reference TRBV7-3 and TRBJ1-1): GAGVSQTPSNKVTEKGKYVELRCDPISGHTALYWYRQSLGQGPEFLIYFQGTGAADDSGLPNDRFFAVRPEGSVSTLKIQRTERGDSAVYLCASSSYQGPNTEAFFGQGTRLTVV.

This clone has just a few counts. The chain joins TRBV7-2 to TRBJ2-5, with D tentatively TRBD1 (5 bases). Germline V lookup: CDR1 SGHTA, CDR2 FQGNSA. This CDR3 has 15 residues. V was clipped by 5 bases and J by 4 bases, with 17 bases between them. CDR3 in amino acids: CASSPQAREGETQYF. CDR3 coding DNA: TGTGCCAGCAGCCCTCAGGCCAGGGAAGGAGAGACCCAGTACTTC.

This clone appeared a few times. J is TRBJ1-1 and V is TRBV28; 11 bases fit TRBD1. V dropped 6 bases and J dropped 8; count of bases not matched to a gene: 14. The CDR3 has 16 residues. The germline V gene encodes CDR1 MDHEN and CDR2 SYDVKM. The CDR3 DNA follows: TGTGCCAGCAGCCGACGTCGGACAGGGGGCTCTATGGAAGCTTTCTTT. It yields the protein CASSRRRTGGSMEAFF. The full variable domain, in which reference TRBV28 and TRBJ1-1 provide the parts outside the CDR3, is DVKVTQSSRYLVKRTGEKVFLECVQDMDHENMFWYRQDPGLGLRLIYFSYDVKMKEKGDIPEGYSVSREKKERFSLILESASTNQTSMYLCASSRRRTGGSMEAFFGQGTRLTVV.

This clone was detected only a few times. V is TRBV6-6 and J is TRBJ1-1; 8 bases agree with TRBD1. Looked up from germline, CDR1 is MNHNY and CDR2 is SVGAGI (reference sequence). The CDR3 consists of 14 residues. Losses at the gene ends were 5 bases for V and 1 base for J; bases not matched to a gene: 3. The DNA for the CDR3 is TGTGCCAGCAGTCGACAGGGGAAGAACACTGAAGCTTTCTTT. Translating it yields CASSRQGKNTEAFF.

The chain joins TRBV28 to TRBJ2-7; 9 bases align to TRBD1. There are 14 residues in the CDR3. V trimming: 5 bases; J trimming: 4 bases; junction bases outside the gene matches: 6. Germline lookup yields CDR1 MDHEN and CDR2 SYDVKM. The chain's CDR3 is CASSTQTGGYEQYF. The CDR3 nucleotides are TGTGCCAGCAGTACCCAGACAGGGGGGTACGAGCAGTACTTC.

The rearrangement links TRBV28 to TRBJ2-2; 8 positions match TRBD1. V shed 5 bases and J 1 base; nucleotides not matched to a gene: 3. This CDR3 is built from 15 residues. From germline, CDR1 is MDHEN and CDR2 SYDVKM. Here the CDR3 reads CASSLGQGNTGELFF. The CDR3 coding sequence is TGTGCCAGCAGTCTTGGACAGGGGAACACCGGGGAGCTGTTTTTT.

This clone occurred a few times. The V and J genes are TRBV5-4 and TRBJ2-1; D is possibly TRBD2 (7 bases). Trimming left V 4 bases short and J 4 bases short, with 15 bases between. Germline V gives CDR1 SGHNT, CDR2 YYREEE (reference sequence). This CDR3 region has 15 residues. The CDR3: CASSPKGGDYNEQFF. The CDR3 region has the DNA TGTGCCAGCAGCCCTAAAGGGGGGGATTACAATGAGCAGTTCTTC. Complete variable domain (other parts from reference TRBV5-4 and TRBJ2-1): ETGVTQSPTHLIKTRGQQVTLRCSSQSGHNTVSWYQQALGQGPQFIFQYYREEENGRGNFPPRFSGLQFPNYSSELNVNALELDDSALYLCASSPKGGDYNEQFFGPGTRLTVL.

The CDR3 is CAGQDSSYNEQFF. CDR3 nucleotide sequence: TGTGCCGGGCAGGACAGCTCCTACAATGAGCAGTTCTTC. The chain employs TRBV28 and TRBJ2-1, with D tentatively TRBD1 (6 bases). Germline V gene data show CDR1 as MDHEN and CDR2 as SYDVKM. The length of the CDR3 is 13 residues. V gave up 11 bases and J gave up 0 bases, with 11 bases separating them.

This clone was observed a handful of times. The chain is built from TRBV29-1 and TRBJ2-7, with 8 bases aligning to TRBD1. The CDR3 is made up of 13 amino acids. Per the germline V gene, CDR1 is SQVTM and CDR2 is ANQGSEA. V lost 3 bases to trimming and J lost 1 base; unmatched junction nucleotides: 2. The CDR3 DNA is TGCAGCGTTGAGGGACAGGCTTCCTACGAGCAGTACTTC. This codes for CSVEGQASYEQYF.

The rearrangement joins TRBV9 to TRBJ2-6, with D maybe TRBD2 (5 bases). CDR3 length: 14 residues. V dropped 4 bases and J dropped 4 bases, with 9 bases sitting between them. Germline CDR1 reads SGDLS; CDR2 reads YYNGEE. CDR3 nucleotides: TGTGCCAGCAGCCTCACGGGGGGGGCCAACGTCCTGACTTTC. Translating it yields CASSLTGGANVLTF.